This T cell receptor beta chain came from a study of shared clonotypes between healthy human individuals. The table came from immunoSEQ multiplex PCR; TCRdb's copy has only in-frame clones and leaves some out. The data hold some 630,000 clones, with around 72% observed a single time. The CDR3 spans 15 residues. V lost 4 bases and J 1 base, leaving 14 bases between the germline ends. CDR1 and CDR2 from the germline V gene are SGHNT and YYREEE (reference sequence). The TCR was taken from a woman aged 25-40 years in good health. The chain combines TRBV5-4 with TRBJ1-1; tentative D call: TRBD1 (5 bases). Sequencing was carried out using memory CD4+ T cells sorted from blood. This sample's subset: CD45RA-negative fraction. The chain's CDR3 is CASSGTGSWNTEAFF. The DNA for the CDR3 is TGTGCCAGCAGCGGGACCGGGAGTTGGAACACTGAAGCTTTCTTT.